Below, 16 T cell receptor beta chains from the same sample are listed, as sequenced in a study of lymphopenia after photon versus proton radiotherapy. This table comes from immunoSEQ multiplex PCR, and its TCRdb copy is limited to in-frame clones, with some not included. The sample has approximately 35,000 clones, roughly 88% seen once. The specimen was peripheral blood, collected from a patient treated with photon-based radiotherapy. All receptors come from a woman aged 50 to 60 with pancreatic cancer.

The chain joins TRBV4-3 to TRBJ2-7; the match to TRBD1 covers 10 bases. Per the germline V gene, CDR1 is LGHNA and CDR2 is YSLEER. The trim removed 3 bases at V and 5 bases at J, leaving 7 bases unmatched. The CDR3 is 15 residues long. CDR3 in DNA: TGCGCCAGCAGCCAGATGGGACAGGGGCTCGACGAGCAGTACTTC. Encoded protein: CASSQMGQGLDEQYF.

J is TRBJ1-5 and V is TRBV6-5; D unresolved. V gave up 6 bases and J gave up 1 base, with 13 bases separating them. Germline CDR1 MNHEY, CDR2 SVGAGI. The CDR3 totals 15 residues. In nucleotides, the CDR3 is TGTGCCAGCAGACCTACTCGGGGAAGCAATCAGCCCCAGCATTTT. Protein: CASRPTRGSNQPQHF.

This clone was found once. The J gene is TRBJ1-3, the V gene TRBV27, with D unclear. Germline V gives CDR1 MNHEY, CDR2 SMNVEV (reference sequence). V lost 2 bases to trimming and J lost 0 bases, with 5 bases between them. The CDR3 length is 14 residues. CDR3 amino acids: CASSLASSGNTIYF. CDR3 nucleotide sequence: TGTGCCAGCAGTTTAGCCTCCTCTGGAAACACCATATATTTT.

The chain employs TRBV25-1 and TRBJ2-5; 10 bases agree with TRBD1. In germline, CDR1 is MGHDK, CDR2 SYGVNS. V trimming: 6 bases; J trimming: 7 bases; junction bases outside the gene matches: 8. This CDR3 is 14 amino acids long. CDR3 sequence (DNA): TGTGCCAGCAGCGGGGGACAGGGGCGGGGGACCCAGTACTTC. Its translation: CASSGGQGRGTQYF.

The chain combines TRBV18 with TRBJ1-1; 7 bases are a match to TRBD1. The length of the CDR3 is 13 residues. Germline CDR1 is KGHSH and CDR2 is LQKENI. J lost 5 bases, V lost 11 bases, and 11 bases had no gene match. CDR3 residues: CAGSGTARTEAFF. CDR3 in DNA: TGTGCCGGTAGCGGGACAGCGAGAACTGAAGCTTTCTTT.

This chain joins TRBV18 and TRBJ2-1; 14 positions agree with TRBD2. Germline V lookup: CDR1 KGHSH, CDR2 LQKENI. The V segment lost 0 bases and the J segment 9 bases; nucleotides outside the gene matches: 4. The CDR3 contains 16 residues. The CDR3 reads CASSPPTSGRAGEQFF. For the CDR3, the DNA is TGTGCCAGCTCACCACCGACTAGCGGGAGGGCCGGTGAGCAGTTCTTC.

The chain recombines TRBV28 with TRBJ2-3, with 12 bases aligning to TRBD2. Trimming at V came to 5 bases and at J to 5 bases, leaving 5 bases not matched to a gene. Germline V gives CDR1 MDHEN, CDR2 SYDVKM. The CDR3 is made up of 15 amino acids. DNA for the CDR3: TGTGCCAGCAGTCCAAGGACTAGCGGGGTAGATACGCAGTATTTT. Protein sequence: CASSPRTSGVDTQYF.

The CDR3 is CASSYSIFGGETQYF. The CDR3, as DNA: TGTGCCAGCAGTTACTCGATATTCGGTGGAGAGACCCAGTACTTC. The genes are TRBV6-5 and TRBJ2-5, with D unclear. Between the trimmed V and J ends, which lost 0 bases and 4 bases, there was a span of 12 bases. Germline V gene sequence: CDR1 MNHEY, CDR2 SVGAGI. The length of the CDR3 is 15 residues.

This clone was counted a few times. This chain connects TRBV25-1 to TRBJ1-5; no clear D gene. Germline V gives CDR1 MGHDK, CDR2 SYGVNS. The CDR3 runs 13 residues. V lost 2 bases, J lost 2 bases, and 4 bases lay in between. The CDR3 sequence: CASSEPGNQPQHF. The CDR3 bases are TGTGCCAGCAGTGAACCTGGCAATCAGCCCCAGCATTTT. Based on the CDR3 plus reference TRBV25-1 and TRBJ1-5, the full variable domain is EADIYQTPRYLVIGTGKKITLECSQTMGHDKMYWYQQDPGMELHLIHYSYGVNSTEKGDLSSESTVSRIRTEHFPLTLESARPSHTSQYLCASSEPGNQPQHFGDGTRLSIL.

The chain has TRBV27 and TRBJ2-7, with 7 bases matching TRBD1. J lost 4 bases, V lost 6 bases, and 6 bases had no gene match. The CDR3 runs 13 residues. Per germline, CDR1 MNHEY and CDR2 SMNVEV (reference sequence). The CDR3 here is CASRPQGLYEQYF. For the CDR3, the DNA is TGTGCCAGCAGGCCACAGGGGTTGTACGAGCAGTACTTC.

This clone was seen just once. One junction end does not reproduce the germline sequence, and a read error may be involved. The gene calls are TRBV6-4 and TRBJ1-1; D unresolved. This CDR3 has 14 amino acids. Germline V gene sequence: CDR1 MRHNA, CDR2 SNTAGT. The CDR3 region is CASSSLPENTGAFF. The DNA for the CDR3 is TGTGCCAGCAGTTCCCTACCGGAGAACACTGGAGCTTTCTTT.

J is TRBJ1-4 and V is TRBV7-6; TRBD1 aligns across 8 bases. V dropped 3 bases and J dropped 1; count of bases not matched to a gene: 1. Germline V gives CDR1 SGHVS, CDR2 FNYEAQ. The CDR3 sequence is 15 residues long. The CDR3 protein is CASSFGTGTNEKLFF. The CDR3 nucleotides are TGTGCCAGCAGCTTCGGGACAGGAACTAATGAAAAACTGTTTTTT. Full variable domain (remainder filled in from reference TRBV7-6 and TRBJ1-4): GAGVSQSPRYKVTKRGQDVALRCDPISGHVSLYWYRQALGQGPEFLTYFNYEAQQDKSGLPNDRFSAERPEGSISTLTIQRTEQRDSAMYRCASSFGTGTNEKLFFGSGTQLSVL.

CDR3 DNA: TGCGCCAGCAGCTTGGCCACCGGGTATGAGACCCAGTACTTC. This codes for CASSLATGYETQYF. The V and J genes are TRBV5-1 and TRBJ2-5; D remains unclear. The CDR3 consists of 14 residues. V was shortened by 0 bases and J by 5 bases, with 11 bases between the two germline ends. The germline V gene has CDR1 SGHRS and CDR2 YFSETQ.

The rearrangement uses TRBV9 and TRBJ2-5; 14 nucleotides align to TRBD2. Germline-derived CDR1 and CDR2 are SGDLS and YYNGEE. The CDR3 has 18 amino acids. Trimming at V came to 4 bases and at J to 1 base, leaving 9 bases not matched to a gene. The CDR3 protein is CASSPGLAGGGGQETQYF. DNA of the CDR3: TGTGCCAGCAGCCCTGGACTAGCGGGAGGTGGAGGCCAAGAGACCCAGTACTTC. Looking up the rest from reference TRBV9 and TRBJ2-5 gives the full variable domain: DSGVTQTPKHLITATGQRVTLRCSPRSGDLSVYWYQQSLDQGLQFLIQYYNGEERAKGNILERFSAQQFPDLHSELNLSSLELGDSALYFCASSPGLAGGGGQETQYFGPGTRLLVL.

The chain has TRBV7-8 and TRBJ1-2; TRBD1 aligns across 7 bases. CDR1 SGHVS and CDR2 FQNEAQ come from the germline V gene. CDR3 size: 16 residues. Losses at the gene ends were 5 bases for V and 8 bases for J; bases not matched to a gene: 17. CDR3 sequence: CASSPPLLQGGWGYTF. CDR3 DNA: TGTGCCAGCAGCCCCCCTCTCCTCCAGGGGGGGTGGGGCTACACCTTC.

The count of this clone is one. J is TRBJ1-2 and V is TRBV27; D is uncertain. The CDR3 length is 13 residues. Trimming shortened V by 5 bases and J by 8 bases, and 15 bases separated the two germline ends. From germline, CDR1 is MNHEY and CDR2 SMNVEV (reference sequence). CDR3 coding DNA: TGTGCCAGCAGTCCCCCGGGTTTAAGGGGCTACACCTTC. Its translation: CASSPPGLRGYTF.